The source of this TCR beta chain is a study of regulatory T cells in long-lasting Graves disease. Study as a whole: Positive TSH receptor antibodies alongside over 5 years of antithyroid drugs were what marked Graves' disease as persistent. General observations from the study: TRBV28, TRBJ1-2 and TRBJ2-5 were segments that persistent disease favored.

The germline V gene has CDR1 SGHTA and CDR2 FQGTGA. There are 14 residues in the CDR3. V gave up 6 bases and J gave up 7 bases; unmatched junction bases: 9. With regard to this clonotype: Its antigen is not known.

iRepertoire HTBI primers and Arm-PCR of CDR3 regions built TCR beta libraries. TCRdb passed the multiplex PCR reads through MiXCR, listing each CDR3 protein once. The repertoire holds under 450,000 distinct CDR3 sequences, with about a quarter as singletons. Described time point: persistent/refractory GD, antithyroid drugs over 5 years with positive TRAb. After RNA was extracted from PBMCs, the TCR library was made from it. The chain uses TRBV7-3 and TRBJ2-1; 7 bases match TRBD1. This receptor was identified in a female donor with Graves disease. This specimen consisted of peripheral blood mononuclear cells (PBMCs), obtained when the disease was refractory, from a patient treated with antithyroid drugs. CDR3 amino acids: CASSPTKQGNEQFF. CDR3 in DNA: TGTGCCAGCAGTCCTACTAAACAGGGGAATGAGCAGTTCTTC.